This TCR beta chain was captured in a study of T cell responses to AZD1222 COVID-19 vaccine. This clone was recorded only once. Some clones are missing from TCRdb's copy, which holds only in-frame ones; the method was immunoSEQ multiplex PCR. The table has about 150,000 clones, 92% seen once; the top ten hold 2.3%. This CDR3 contains 15 residues. The germline gives CDR1 LNHDA, CDR2 SQIVND (reference sequence). V shed 0 bases, J shed 4 bases, and the junction held 4 bases outside the gene matches. The chain couples TRBV19 to TRBJ1-1; 8 bases match TRBD1. The TCR sequence derives from an adult in good health. The sample consisted of peripheral blood, taken on day 0 of AZD1222 vaccination. CDR3 nucleotide sequence: TGTGCCAGTAGTATAGATACAGGGGGAAGCACTGAAGCTTTCTTT. This sequence encodes CASSIDTGGSTEAFF. Drawing the rest from reference TRBV19 and TRBJ1-1, the complete variable domain is DGGITQSPKYLFRKEGQNVTLSCEQNLNHDAMYWYRQDPGQGLRLIYYSQIVNDFQKGDIAEGYSVSREKKESFPLTVTSAQKNPTAFYLCASSIDTGGSTEAFFGQGTRLTVV.